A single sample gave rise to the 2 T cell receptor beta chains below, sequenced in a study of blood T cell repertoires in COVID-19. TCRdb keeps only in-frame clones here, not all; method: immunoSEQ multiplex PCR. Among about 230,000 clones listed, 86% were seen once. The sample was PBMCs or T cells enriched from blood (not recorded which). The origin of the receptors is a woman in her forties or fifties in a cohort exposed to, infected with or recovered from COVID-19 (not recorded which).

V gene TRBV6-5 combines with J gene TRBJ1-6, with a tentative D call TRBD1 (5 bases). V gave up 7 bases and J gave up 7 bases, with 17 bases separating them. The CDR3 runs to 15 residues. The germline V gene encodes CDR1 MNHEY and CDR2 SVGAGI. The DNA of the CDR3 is TGTGCCAGCACCCCGGGGGGGTCTGGGAATTCACCCCTCCACTTT. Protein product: CASTPGGSGNSPLHF.

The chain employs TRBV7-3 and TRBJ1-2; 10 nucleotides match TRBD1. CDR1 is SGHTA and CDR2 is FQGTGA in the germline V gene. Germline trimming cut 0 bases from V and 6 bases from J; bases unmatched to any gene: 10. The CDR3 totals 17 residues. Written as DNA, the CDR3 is TGTGCCAGCAGCTTAACACCTCCCGGACAGGGGGAAAATGGCTACACCTTC. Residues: CASSLTPPGQGENGYTF.